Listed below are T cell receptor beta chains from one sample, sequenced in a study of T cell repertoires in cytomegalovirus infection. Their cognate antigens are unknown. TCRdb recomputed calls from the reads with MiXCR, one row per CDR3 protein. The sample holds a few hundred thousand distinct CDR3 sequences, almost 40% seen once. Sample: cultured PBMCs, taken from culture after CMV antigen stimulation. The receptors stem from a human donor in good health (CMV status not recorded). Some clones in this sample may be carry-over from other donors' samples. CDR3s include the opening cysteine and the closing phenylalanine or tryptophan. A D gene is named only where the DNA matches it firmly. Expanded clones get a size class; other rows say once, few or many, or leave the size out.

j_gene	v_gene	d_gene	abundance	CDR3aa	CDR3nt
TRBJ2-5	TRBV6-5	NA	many	CASSYGGSVKTQYF	TGTGCCAGCAGTTACGGAGGGTCTGTGAAGACCCAGTACTTC
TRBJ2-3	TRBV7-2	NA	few	CASSASSTGTDTQYF	TGTGCCAGCAGCGCCTCTAGCACCGGCACAGATACGCAGTATTTT
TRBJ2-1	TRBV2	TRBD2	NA	CASSLEPLAGGRNEQFF	TGTGCCAGCTCCCTGGAGCCACTAGCGGGAGGTCGGAATGAGCAGTTCTTC
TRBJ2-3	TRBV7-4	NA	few	CASSPTGAGADTQYF	TGTGCCAGCAGCCCGACAGGGGCGGGGGCAGATACGCAGTATTTT
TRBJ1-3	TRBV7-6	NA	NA	CASSLMPASGNTIYF	TGTGCCAGCAGTTTGATGCCAGCCTCTGGAAACACCATATATTTT
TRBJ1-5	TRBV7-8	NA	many	CASSHDRSYQPQHF	TGTGCCAGCAGCCATGACAGGAGCTATCAGCCCCAGCATTTT
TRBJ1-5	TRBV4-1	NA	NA	CASSQGTGMGNQPQHF	TGCGCCAGCAGCCAAGGAACAGGGATGGGCAATCAGCCCCAGCATTTT
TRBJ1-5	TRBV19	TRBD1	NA	CASTTYSGQGGGPQHF	TGTGCCAGTACTACGTATTCAGGACAGGGGGGTGGGCCCCAGCATTTT
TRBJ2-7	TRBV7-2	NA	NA	CASSPLEGLEQYF	TGTGCCAGCAGCCCCTTGGAGGGGCTCGAGCAGTACTTC
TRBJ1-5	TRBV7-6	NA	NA	CASSGSGQPQHF	TGTGCCAGCAGCGGGAGTGGTCAGCCCCAGCATTTT
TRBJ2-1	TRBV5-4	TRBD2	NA	CASSLGSGSGFYNEQFF	TGTGCCAGCAGCTTGGGAAGCGGGAGTGGGTTCTACAATGAGCAGTTCTTC
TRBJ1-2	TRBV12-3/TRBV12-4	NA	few	CASTQGGPGYTF	TGTGCCAGCACCCAGGGAGGGCCTGGCTACACCTTC
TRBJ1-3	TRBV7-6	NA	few	CASSLAQGLSGNTIYF	TGTGCCAGCAGCTTAGCACAAGGGCTCTCTGGAAACACCATATATTTT
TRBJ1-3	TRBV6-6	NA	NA	CASTGRNSGNTIYF	TGTGCCAGCACCGGACGTAACTCTGGAAACACCATATATTTT
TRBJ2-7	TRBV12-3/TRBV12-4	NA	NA	CASSGLRGRHEQYF	TGTGCCAGCAGTGGACTTCGGGGTAGGCATGAGCAGTACTTC
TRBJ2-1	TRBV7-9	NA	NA	CATNLIGLHNEQFF	TGTGCCACCAATTTGATAGGGCTCCACAATGAGCAGTTCTTC
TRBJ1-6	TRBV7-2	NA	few	CASSLLGRNSPLHF	TGTGCCAGCAGCTTACTGGGGAGGAATTCACCCCTCCACTTT
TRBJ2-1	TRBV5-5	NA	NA	CASSLTLSNYNEQFF	TGTGCCAGCAGCTTGACCCTATCGAACTACAATGAGCAGTTCTTC
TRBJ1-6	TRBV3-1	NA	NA	CASSQGPLGAYNSPLHF	TGTGCCAGCAGCCAAGGCCCCCTTGGGGCTTATAATTCACCCCTCCACTTT
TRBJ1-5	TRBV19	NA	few	CASSPYTIDQPQHF	TGTGCCAGTAGCCCGTATACCATCGATCAGCCCCAGCATTTT
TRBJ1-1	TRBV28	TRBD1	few	CASSPDREEGWANTEAFF	TGTGCCAGCAGCCCGGACAGGGAGGAAGGATGGGCGAACACTGAAGCTTTCTTT
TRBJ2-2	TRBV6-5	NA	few	CASGLQGRTGELFF	TGTGCCAGCGGGTTACAAGGGAGGACCGGGGAGCTGTTTTTT
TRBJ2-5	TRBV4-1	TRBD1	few	CASSQEGGTGLETQYF	TGCGCCAGCAGCCAAGAGGGTGGGACAGGTTTGGAGACCCAGTACTTC
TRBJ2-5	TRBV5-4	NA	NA	CASSSPGRPQETQYF	TGTGCCAGCAGCTCCCCGGGACGGCCGCAAGAGACCCAGTACTTC
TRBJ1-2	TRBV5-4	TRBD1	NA	CASSARTGGIGGYTF	TGTGCCAGCAGCGCCCGGACAGGGGGCATTGGAGGCTACACCTTC
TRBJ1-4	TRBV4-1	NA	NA	CASSQGRRSSTNEKLFF	TGCGCCAGCAGCCAAGGAAGGCGCAGCTCAACTAATGAAAAACTGTTTTTT
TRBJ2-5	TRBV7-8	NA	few	CASSLARDMEETQYF	TGTGCCAGCAGCTTAGCCCGGGACATGGAAGAGACCCAGTACTTC
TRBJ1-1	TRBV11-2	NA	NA	CASSLSRGGGGTSEAFF	TGTGCCAGCAGCTTGTCCCGGGGGGGTGGAGGGACCTCTGAAGCTTTCTTT
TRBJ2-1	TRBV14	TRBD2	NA	CASSPGGRGRLQFF	TGTGCCAGCAGCCCGGGGGGTCGGGGTCGGTTGCAGTTCTTC
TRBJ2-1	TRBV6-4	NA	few	CASSDSEYNEQFF	TGTGCCAGCAGTGATTCGGAGTACAATGAGCAGTTCTTC
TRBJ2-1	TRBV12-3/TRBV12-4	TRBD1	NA	CASSPLRDRGRNEQFF	TGTGCCAGCAGTCCGCTCCGGGACAGGGGTAGGAATGAGCAGTTCTTC
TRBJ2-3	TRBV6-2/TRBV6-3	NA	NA	CASRPGKDTQYF	TGTGCCAGTCGGCCCGGGAAAGATACGCAGTATTTT
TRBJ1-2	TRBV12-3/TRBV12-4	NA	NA	CASSPPLGGGYTF	TGTGCCAGCAGTCCACCCCTGGGGGGTGGCTACACCTTC
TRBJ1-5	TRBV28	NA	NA	CASSLQQPQHF	TGTGCCAGCAGTTTACAACAGCCCCAGCATTTT
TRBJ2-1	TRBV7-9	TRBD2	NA	CASSLSMAGGNEQFF	TGTGCCAGCAGCTTATCTATGGCGGGAGGCAATGAGCAGTTCTTC
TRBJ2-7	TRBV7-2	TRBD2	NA	CASSLGASGSYEQYF	TGTGCCAGCAGCCTGGGGGCTAGCGGGAGTTACGAGCAGTACTTC
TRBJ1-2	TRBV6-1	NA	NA	CASSELQPTF	TGTGCCAGCAGTGAATTGCAGCCCACCTTC
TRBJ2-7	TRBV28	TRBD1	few	CASTLRGTAITYEQYF	TGTGCCAGCACATTACGTGGGACAGCCATCACTTACGAGCAGTACTTC
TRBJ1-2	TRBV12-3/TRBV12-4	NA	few	CASSWTGGWGYTF	TGTGCCAGCAGTTGGACGGGGGGCTGGGGCTACACCTTC
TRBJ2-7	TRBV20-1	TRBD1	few	CSASQSSGTGFYEQYF	TGCAGTGCTAGCCAGAGTTCCGGGACAGGGTTCTACGAGCAGTACTTC
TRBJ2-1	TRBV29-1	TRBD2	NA	CSVERLAGGLEQFF	TGCAGCGTTGAACGGCTAGCGGGGGGTCTTGAGCAGTTCTTC